The T cell receptor (beta chain) under discussion was sequenced for a study of identical twins. Study observations and caveats: Invariant cells of the MAIT and iNKT types might have partly distorted the zero-insertion analyses.

Trimming left V 6 bases short and J 1 base short, with 13 bases between. The CDR3 is made up of 15 amino acids. Looked up from germline, CDR1 is MNHEY and CDR2 is SVGEGT. This clonotype appeared a single time. As yet, its antigen is unknown. cDNA molecules carried unique molecular identifiers, and template switching added a universal primer site. TCRdb itself ran the 5' RACE reads through MiXCR, one entry per CDR3 protein. In the table there are hundreds of thousands of distinct CDR3 sequences, less than 25% of which are singletons. These same data were also listed under a study on T cells expressing NK-cell markers. That paper notes: For a handful of donors, these clonotypes were likewise the leading ones in the CD3+CD56-NKG2C+ fraction.

The origin of this receptor is a woman under 30 in good health. The material sequenced was PBMCs. This sequence joins TRBV6-2 or TRBV6-3 and TRBJ1-5; D gene uncertain. CDR3 sequence reads: CASRKNDHSNQPQHF. In DNA form, the CDR3 reads TGTGCCAGCAGAAAGAACGACCACAGCAATCAGCCCCAGCATTTT.